This is a list of T cell receptor beta chains from one sample in a study of blood T cell repertoires in COVID-19. Measured with immunoSEQ multiplex PCR; TCRdb has only the in-frame clones, and not every one. The repertoire includes roughly 250,000 clones, roughly 90% of them detected once, and approximately 2.8% sits in the top ten. Sequencing was performed on PBMCs or T cells enriched from blood (not recorded which). The receptors stem from a woman younger than 45 with acute COVID-19. Both conserved end residues are part of each CDR3. Each record gives: V gene, J gene, D gene, clone size, CDR3 DNA, CDR3 protein. A D gene is named only where the DNA matches it firmly. Only some rows state a clone size, as once, few, many or a class for expanded clones.

v_call: TRBV4-3
j_call: TRBJ2-5
d_call: TRBD2
clone_size: .
cdr3_nt: TGCGCCAGCAGCCAAGATTGGCGGGGGGGCCAAGAGACCCAGTACTTC
cdr3_aa: CASSQDWRGGQETQYF

v_call: TRBV30
j_call: TRBJ1-2
d_call: TRBD1
clone_size: .
cdr3_nt: TGTGCCTGGAGTCCACAAACCCCCCGGGACAGGGGCTACACCTTC
cdr3_aa: CAWSPQTPRDRGYTF

v_call: TRBV13
j_call: TRBJ1-1
d_call: .
clone_size: .
cdr3_nt: TGTGCCAGCAGCTCCGAGGGGGGGGTGAACACTGAAGCTTTCTTT
cdr3_aa: CASSSEGGVNTEAFF

v_call: TRBV5-8
j_call: TRBJ1-2
d_call: .
clone_size: .
cdr3_nt: TGTGCCAGCAGCTTGGTAATGGGGCTCGGCTACACCTTC
cdr3_aa: CASSLVMGLGYTF

v_call: TRBV2
j_call: TRBJ2-6
d_call: .
clone_size: .
cdr3_nt: TGTGCCACTTCAGGGGTCTCTGGGGCCAACGTCCTGACTTTC
cdr3_aa: CATSGVSGANVLTF

v_call: TRBV7-9
j_call: TRBJ2-3
d_call: TRBD2
clone_size: once
cdr3_nt: TGTGCCAGCAGCAGTAGGCACGAGCGGGGAATCACAGATACGCAGTATTTT
cdr3_aa: CASSSRHERGITDTQYF

v_call: TRBV7-9
j_call: TRBJ1-6
d_call: .
clone_size: .
cdr3_nt: TGTGCCAGCAGCTTAAACAGGGAACCTAATTCACCCCTCCACTTT
cdr3_aa: CASSLNREPNSPLHF

v_call: TRBV15
j_call: TRBJ1-1
d_call: .
clone_size: .
cdr3_nt: TGTGCCACCAGCAGAGATGTGGCGGGGGGAACTGAAGCTTTCTTT
cdr3_aa: CATSRDVAGGTEAFF

v_call: TRBV11-3
j_call: TRBJ2-5
d_call: .
clone_size: .
cdr3_nt: TGTGCCAGCAGCCCGCACCAGGGATGGGAGACCCAGTACTTC
cdr3_aa: CASSPHQGWETQYF

v_call: TRBV4-1
j_call: TRBJ1-4
d_call: TRBD1
clone_size: once
cdr3_nt: TGCGCCAGCAGCCTACCGGACAGGGGTTATGAAAAACTGTTTTTT
cdr3_aa: CASSLPDRGYEKLFF

v_call: TRBV9
j_call: TRBJ1-2
d_call: .
clone_size: .
cdr3_nt: TGTGCCAGCAGCGTAGGACAGTCCTTAATCTATGGCTACACCTTC
cdr3_aa: CASSVGQSLIYGYTF

v_call: TRBV7-9
j_call: TRBJ2-3
d_call: .
clone_size: .
cdr3_nt: TGTGCCAGCAGCTCCGGCCCGGGGTCCACAGATACGCAGTATTTT
cdr3_aa: CASSSGPGSTDTQYF

v_call: TRBV19
j_call: TRBJ1-6
d_call: TRBD1
clone_size: .
cdr3_nt: TGTGCCAGTAGTTTGGGACAGACCTATAATTCACCCCTCCACTTT
cdr3_aa: CASSLGQTYNSPLHF